This T cell receptor (beta chain) came from a study of beta chain features in type 1 diabetes. Background on the study: Examination covered some 99,000,000 sorted cells spanning all samples.

Based on CD45RO/CCR7/CD25/CD127/CD95/CD27, CD4+ regulatory, stem cell-like memory, naive and central memory cells were sorted. General study points: Within each of all four CD4+ subsets, Type 1 diabetes patients had TCRB CDR3s that were moderately but significantly shorter. PCR could preferentially amplify shorter templates, alike in patients and controls.

Expressed TCRB transcripts were sequenced after all isolated RNA was converted to cDNA. TCRdb's table, derived via immunoSEQ multiplex PCR, lists solely in-frame clones and lacks some. The profile shows 120,000 to 150,000 clones, more than 10% of them singletons. This CDR3 has 15 residues. Trimming removed 5 bases from V and 0 bases from J, with 14 bases in between. From germline, CDR1 is SGHTA and CDR2 FQGNSA. Concerning this clone itself: Antigen unknown.

This TCR derives from a young man with type 1 diabetes. The specimen sequenced was central memory CD4+ T cells from blood. The genes are TRBV7-2 and TRBJ2-7, with D possibly being TRBD2 (6 bases). The CDR3 spells CASSTWDFSSYEQYF. The CDR3 DNA follows: TGTGCCAGCAGCACATGGGACTTCAGCTCCTACGAGCAGTACTTC.